Presented here are 3 T cell receptor beta chains from one specimen sequenced in a study of CD4 T cells in relation to SARS-CoV-2 and coronaviruses. What these receptors recognize is not known. The table came from immunoSEQ multiplex PCR; TCRdb's copy has only in-frame clones and leaves some out. The repertoire holds 25,000 to 35,000 clones, with about two thirds as singletons. Unexposed donor CD4+ T cells date from 2011-2018, before the COVID-19 pandemic. After 10 to 11 days of culture, CD4+ T cells were isolated. The specimen sequenced was CD4+ T cells from PBMCs, cultured in vitro. All receptors derive from a human donor in good health.

This chain joins TRBV2 and TRBJ2-3; no clear D. Trimming removed 2 bases from V and 3 bases from J, with 9 bases in between. Germline loops: CDR1 SNHLY, CDR2 FYNNEI. CDR3 length equals 14 residues. Here the CDR3 DNA reads TGTGCCAGCAGTGAATGGGTTCCAACAGATACGCAGTATTTT. Its translation is CASSEWVPTDTQYF.

This clone appeared a few times. This chain connects TRBV4-1 to TRBJ2-1, with 11 positions matching TRBD2. The CDR3 runs 15 residues. CDR1 is MGHRA and CDR2 is YSYEKL in the germline V gene. Trimming removed 2 bases from V and 15 bases from J; junction bases left unmatched: 12. The CDR3: CASSQRDSGRARGFF. The CDR3 coding sequence is TGCGCCAGCAGCCAACGGGATAGCGGGAGGGCCCGAGGGTTCTTC.

This clone was counted between two and nine times. The gene calls are TRBV2 and TRBJ2-7; D remains ambiguous. V gave up 3 bases and J gave up 2 bases, with 2 bases separating them. The CDR3 sequence is 11 residues long. Germline V gene data show CDR1 as SNHLY and CDR2 as FYNNEI. The CDR3 region has the DNA TGTGCCAGCAGTGAGGCCTACGAGCAGTACTTC. Protein: CASSEAYEQYF.